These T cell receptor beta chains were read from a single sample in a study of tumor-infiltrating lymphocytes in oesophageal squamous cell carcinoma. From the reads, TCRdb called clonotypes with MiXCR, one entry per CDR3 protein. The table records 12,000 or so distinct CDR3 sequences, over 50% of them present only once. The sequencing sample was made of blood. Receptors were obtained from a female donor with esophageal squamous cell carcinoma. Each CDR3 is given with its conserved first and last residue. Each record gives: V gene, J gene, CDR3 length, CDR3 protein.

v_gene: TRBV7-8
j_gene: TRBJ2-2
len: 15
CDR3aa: CASSPGRRSTGELFF

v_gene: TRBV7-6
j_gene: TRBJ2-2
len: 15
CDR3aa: CASSPGTGVAGELFF

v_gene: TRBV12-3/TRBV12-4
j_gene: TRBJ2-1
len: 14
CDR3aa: CASIALSGTGEQFF

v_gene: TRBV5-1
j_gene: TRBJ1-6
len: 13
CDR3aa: CASSPGGAPPLHF

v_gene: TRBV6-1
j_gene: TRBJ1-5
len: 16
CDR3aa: CASSEMGTGTGQPQHF

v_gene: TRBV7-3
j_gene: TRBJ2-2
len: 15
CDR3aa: CASSPKTSGTGELFF

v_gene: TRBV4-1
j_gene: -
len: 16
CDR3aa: CASSQDSSSFRGEQYF

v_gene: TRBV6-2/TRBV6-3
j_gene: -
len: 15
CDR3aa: CASSDGTGVSYEQYF

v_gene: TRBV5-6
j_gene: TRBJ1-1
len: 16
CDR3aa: CASSLASGQMNTEAFF

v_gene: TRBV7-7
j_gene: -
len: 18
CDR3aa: CASSRLGVGATNTGELFF

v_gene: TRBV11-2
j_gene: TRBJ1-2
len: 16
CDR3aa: CASSTLQRGSNYGYTF

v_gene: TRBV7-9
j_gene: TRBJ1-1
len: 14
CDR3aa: CASSLDGLNTEAFF

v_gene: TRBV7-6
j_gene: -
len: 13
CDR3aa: CASSPLGSYEQYF

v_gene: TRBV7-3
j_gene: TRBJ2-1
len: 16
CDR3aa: CASSSNLAGGFDEQFF

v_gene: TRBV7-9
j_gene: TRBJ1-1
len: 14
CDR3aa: CASSKGEGNTEAFF

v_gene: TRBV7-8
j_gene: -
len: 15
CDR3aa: CASQTGGTLQETQYF

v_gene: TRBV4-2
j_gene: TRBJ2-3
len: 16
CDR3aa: CASSQDGTSATDTQYF

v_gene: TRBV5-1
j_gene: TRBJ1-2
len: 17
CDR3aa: CASSLALTPGTAYGYTF

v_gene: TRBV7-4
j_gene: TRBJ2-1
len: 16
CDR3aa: CASSFVSGSAYNEQFF

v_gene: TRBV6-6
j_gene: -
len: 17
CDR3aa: CASRGRQDLLAKNIQYF

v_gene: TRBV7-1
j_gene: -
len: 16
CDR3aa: CASSTFRAGGLNEQFF

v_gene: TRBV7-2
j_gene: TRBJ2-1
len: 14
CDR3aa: CASSLVAKYNEQFF

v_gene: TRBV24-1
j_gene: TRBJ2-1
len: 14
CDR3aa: CATSDTRNLGLLNF

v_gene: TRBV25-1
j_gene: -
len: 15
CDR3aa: CASSENQGLPYEQYF

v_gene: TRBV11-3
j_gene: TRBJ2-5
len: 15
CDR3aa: CASSAGGGSQETQYF

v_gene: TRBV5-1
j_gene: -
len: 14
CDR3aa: CASSAPGLADEQFF

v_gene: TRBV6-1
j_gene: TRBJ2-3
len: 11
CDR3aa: CASSSGATQYF

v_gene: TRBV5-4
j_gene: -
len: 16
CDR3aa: CASSLRGRGRDYEQYF

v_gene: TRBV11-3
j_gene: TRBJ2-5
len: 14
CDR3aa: CASSQTGARETQYF

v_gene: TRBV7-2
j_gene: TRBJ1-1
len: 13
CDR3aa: CASSHLRGDEAFF

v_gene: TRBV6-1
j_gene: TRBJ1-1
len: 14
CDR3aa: CASRQLYMNTEAFF

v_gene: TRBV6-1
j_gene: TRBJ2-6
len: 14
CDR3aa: CASSGAAGANVLTF

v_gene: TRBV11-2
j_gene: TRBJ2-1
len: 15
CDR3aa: CASRITGSSYNEQFF

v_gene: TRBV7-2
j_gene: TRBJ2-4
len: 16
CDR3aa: CASSLVGAGGRNEQYF

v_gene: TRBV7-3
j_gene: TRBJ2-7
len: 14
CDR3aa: CASSEGLAADEQYF

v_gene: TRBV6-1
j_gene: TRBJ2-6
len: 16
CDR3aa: CASKELAGAGANVLTF

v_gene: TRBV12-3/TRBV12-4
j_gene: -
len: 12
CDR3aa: CASSSPPVKQYF

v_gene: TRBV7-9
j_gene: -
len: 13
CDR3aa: CASSLVFGVEQYF

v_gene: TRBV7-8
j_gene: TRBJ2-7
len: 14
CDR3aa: CASSLVIGLYEQYF

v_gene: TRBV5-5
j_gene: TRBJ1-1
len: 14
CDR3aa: CASSLAGVPTEAFF

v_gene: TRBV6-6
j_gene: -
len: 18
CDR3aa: CASTDKGGRGFILLEQYF

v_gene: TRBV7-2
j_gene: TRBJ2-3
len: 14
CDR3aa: CASSGPGGQDTQYF

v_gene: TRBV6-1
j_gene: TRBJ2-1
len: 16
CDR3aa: CASSLGTSGREYEQFF

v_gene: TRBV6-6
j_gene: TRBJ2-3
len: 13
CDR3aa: CATSTTSTDTQYF

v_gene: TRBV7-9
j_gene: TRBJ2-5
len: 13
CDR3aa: CASLWLAGNEQYF

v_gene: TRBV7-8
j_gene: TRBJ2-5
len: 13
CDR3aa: CASSRDQGETQYF

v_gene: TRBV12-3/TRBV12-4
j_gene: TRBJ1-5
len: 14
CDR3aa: CASSLYGSNQPQHF

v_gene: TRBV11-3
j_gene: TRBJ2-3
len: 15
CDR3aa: CASSLPRTGPDTQYF

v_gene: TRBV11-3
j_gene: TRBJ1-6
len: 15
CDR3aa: CASSPGLSYNSPLHF